Sequencing of this T cell receptor (beta chain) was carried out in a study of T cell responses to AZD1222 COVID-19 vaccine. At the level of the study: Researchers grouped second doses given at about 4 or about 12 weeks into one pool.

Study observations and caveats: Distributed over spike, vaccine-associated CD4 TCRs predominated at 160-218 and 743-854. Spike-specific TCR breadth and depth rose after two AZD1222 doses. Sampling that yielded the repertoires occurred only after the peak T cell response.

Germline lookup yields CDR1 LNHDA and CDR2 SQIVND (reference sequence). This CDR3 region has 15 residues. Trimming took 0 bases from V and 1 from J, leaving 9 bases between them. The data were produced by immunoSEQ multiplex PCR, yet TCRdb's version contains in-frame clones alone and is incomplete. The profile shows just under 95,000 clones, approximately 84% of them singletons. Concerning this clone itself: What it recognizes is unknown.

This clonotype was sampled from an adult in good health. The V gene is TRBV19, the J gene TRBJ1-2; no reliable D call. This material consisted of peripheral blood, taken on day 0 of AZD1222 vaccination. CDR3 in amino acids: CASSIDQIRNYGYTF. The CDR3 nucleotides read TGTGCCAGTAGTATAGATCAGATACGTAACTATGGCTACACCTTC.